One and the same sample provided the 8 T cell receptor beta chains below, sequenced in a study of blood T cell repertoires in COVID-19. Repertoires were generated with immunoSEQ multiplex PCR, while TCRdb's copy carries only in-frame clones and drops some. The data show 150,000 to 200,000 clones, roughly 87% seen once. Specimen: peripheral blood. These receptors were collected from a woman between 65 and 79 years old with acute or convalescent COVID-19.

This CDR3 is CASSLDRVNTEAFF. Here the CDR3 DNA reads TGTGCCAGCAGCTTGGACAGGGTCAACACTGAAGCTTTCTTT. The V gene is TRBV7-2, the J gene TRBJ1-1; 8 bases are shared with TRBD1. With V trimmed by 3 bases and J by 2 bases, 2 bases remained unmatched. Germline CDR1 is SGHTA and CDR2 is FQGNSA. The CDR3 length is 14 residues.

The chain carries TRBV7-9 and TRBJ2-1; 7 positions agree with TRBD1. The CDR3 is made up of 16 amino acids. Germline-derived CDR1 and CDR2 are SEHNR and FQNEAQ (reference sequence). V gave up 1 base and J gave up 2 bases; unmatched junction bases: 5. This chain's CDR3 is CASSLGQGDTYNEQFF. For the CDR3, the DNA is TGTGCCAGCAGCTTAGGACAGGGCGACACCTACAATGAGCAGTTCTTC.

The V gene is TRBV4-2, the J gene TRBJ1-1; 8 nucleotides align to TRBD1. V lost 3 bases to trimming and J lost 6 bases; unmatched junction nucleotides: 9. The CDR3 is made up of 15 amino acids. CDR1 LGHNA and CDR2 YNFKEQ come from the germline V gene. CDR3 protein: CASSHLGQGSAEAFF. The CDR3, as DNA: TGTGCCAGCAGCCACCTCGGACAGGGATCGGCTGAAGCTTTCTTT.

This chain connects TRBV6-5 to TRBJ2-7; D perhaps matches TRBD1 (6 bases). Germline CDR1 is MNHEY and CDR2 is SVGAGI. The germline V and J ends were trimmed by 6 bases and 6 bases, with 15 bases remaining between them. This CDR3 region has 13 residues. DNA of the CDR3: TGTGCCAGCAGAAGCCCAGGGGCATTCGAGCAGTACTTC. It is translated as CASRSPGAFEQYF.

As DNA, the CDR3 is TGTGCCACCGTTGGCGGGGGTCTTAACACCGGGGAGCTGTTTTTT. As protein: CATVGGGLNTGELFF. This rearrangement joins TRBV15 to TRBJ2-2; 7 bases line up with TRBD2. There are 15 residues in the CDR3. V shed 8 bases and J 2 bases; nucleotides not matched to a gene: 8. Germline CDR1 and CDR2: LNHNV and YYDKDF (reference sequence).

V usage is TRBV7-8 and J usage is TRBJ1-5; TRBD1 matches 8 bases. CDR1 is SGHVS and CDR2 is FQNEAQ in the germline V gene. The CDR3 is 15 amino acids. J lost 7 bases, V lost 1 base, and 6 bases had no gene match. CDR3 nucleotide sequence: TGTGCCAGCAGCTTAGAGGGGACAGGCTGGCAGCCCCAGCATTTT. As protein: CASSLEGTGWQPQHF.

The CDR3 nucleotides are TGTGCCAGCAGCCTTGGGGGGGCCGCAAACTATGGCTACACCTTC. Residues: CASSLGGAANYGYTF. The chain has TRBV5-8 and TRBJ1-2, with a possible D match to TRBD1 (6 bases). Germline assignment: CDR1 SGHTS and CDR2 YDEGEE. V was clipped by 4 bases and J by 2 bases, with 15 bases between them. The CDR3 covers 15 residues.

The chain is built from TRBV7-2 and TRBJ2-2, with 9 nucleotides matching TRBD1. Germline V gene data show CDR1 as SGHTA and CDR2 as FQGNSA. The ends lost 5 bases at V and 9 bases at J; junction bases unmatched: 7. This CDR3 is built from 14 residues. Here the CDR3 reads CASSLDRGSRELFF. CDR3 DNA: TGTGCCAGCAGCCTGGACAGGGGTTCCAGGGAGCTGTTTTTT. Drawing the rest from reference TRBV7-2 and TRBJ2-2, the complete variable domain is GAGVSQSPSNKVTEKGKDVELRCDPISGHTALYWYRQSLGQGLEFLIYFQGNSAPDKSGLPSDRFSAERTGGSVSTLTIQRTQQEDSAVYLCASSLDRGSRELFFGEGSRLTVL.